This TCR beta chain was sequenced in a study of blood T cells in healthy people across ages. At the level of the study: Template-switching capture recovered about one barcoded beta molecule per two T cells.

This clonotype has a single count. The antigen is unknown. V lost 5 bases, J lost 5 bases, and 7 bases stayed unmatched. The germline CDR1 and CDR2 sequences are LGHDT and YNNKEL (reference sequence). The CDR3 loop spans 14 amino acids. Next came a second PCR, run for roughly 7 to 12 cycles, which used a sample-barcoded 5' primer along with a J-beta primer mix. One entry per CDR3 protein results from TCRdb running MiXCR on the 5' RACE reads. The top ten hold roughly 25% of the sample, which has roughly 830,000 distinct CDR3 sequences, 55% to 65% seen once. Study outcomes and limitations: Strong correlation existed between TCR beta diversity and naive T cell percentage. Changes in expanded clonotypes were possibly confounded, as the CMV status of donors was unknown.

Sequences were obtained from blood. This chain joins TRBV3-1 and TRBJ2-3; 7 bases agree with TRBD2. The TCR comes from a young man in good health. CDR3 loop: CASSWRGMEDTQYF. CDR3 coding DNA: TGTGCCAGCAGCTGGCGGGGGATGGAAGATACGCAGTATTTT.